This T cell receptor (beta chain) was identified during a study of cytomegalovirus exposure and HLA in healthy donors. Study-wide results and caveats: A later analysis found common viral pathogens apparently linked to several of the most significant clusters. A classifier reportedly called cytomegalovirus status with high sensitivity and specificity. Presence/absence results assume similar sequencing depth per donor, which may not hold.

This PCR relied on a set of 60 Vbeta primers and 13 Jbeta primers. Data came from immunoSEQ multiplex PCR; TCRdb stores just in-frame clones and leaves some out. The sample records 60,000 or so clones, roughly 77% being singletons. A note on this clone: The target antigen is unknown.

This TCR derives from a female donor in good health and CMV-seronegative. The sample was PBMCs.

CDR3 DNA: TGTGCCATCAGCCCAAGCCCGGGACAGGGTTCCGGGGCCAACGTCCTGACTTTC. Encoded protein: CAISPSPGQGSGANVLTF. V is TRBV10-3 and J is TRBJ2-6, with 9 bases lining up with TRBD1. V lost 6 bases to trimming and J lost 4 bases; unmatched junction nucleotides: 13. This CDR3 region has 18 residues. Germline assignment: CDR1 ENHRY and CDR2 SYGVKD.